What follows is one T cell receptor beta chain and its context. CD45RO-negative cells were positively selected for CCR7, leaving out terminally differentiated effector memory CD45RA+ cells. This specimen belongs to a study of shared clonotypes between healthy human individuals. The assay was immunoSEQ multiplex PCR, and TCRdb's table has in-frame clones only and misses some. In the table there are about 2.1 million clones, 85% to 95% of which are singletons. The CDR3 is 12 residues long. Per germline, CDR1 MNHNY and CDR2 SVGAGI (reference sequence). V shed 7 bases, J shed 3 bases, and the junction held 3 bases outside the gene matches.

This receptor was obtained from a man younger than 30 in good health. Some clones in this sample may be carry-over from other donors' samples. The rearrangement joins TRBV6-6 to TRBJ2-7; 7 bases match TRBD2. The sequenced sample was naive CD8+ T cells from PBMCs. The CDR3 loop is CASIASGYEQYF. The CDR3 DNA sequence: TGTGCCAGCATTGCTAGCGGCTACGAGCAGTACTTC.